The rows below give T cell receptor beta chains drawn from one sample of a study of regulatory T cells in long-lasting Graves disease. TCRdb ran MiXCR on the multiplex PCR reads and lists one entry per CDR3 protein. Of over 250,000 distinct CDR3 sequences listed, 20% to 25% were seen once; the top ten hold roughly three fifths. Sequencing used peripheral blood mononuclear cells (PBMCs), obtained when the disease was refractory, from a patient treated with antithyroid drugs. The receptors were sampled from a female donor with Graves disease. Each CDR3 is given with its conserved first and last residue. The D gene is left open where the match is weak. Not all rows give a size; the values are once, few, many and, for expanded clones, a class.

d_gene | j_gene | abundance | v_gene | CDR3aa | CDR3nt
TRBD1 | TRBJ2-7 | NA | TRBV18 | CASSPGQGADEQYF | TGTGCCAGCTCACCGGGACAGGGGGCTGACGAGCAGTACTTC
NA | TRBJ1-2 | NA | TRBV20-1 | CSARDIGYGYTF | TGCAGTGCTAGAGACATAGGCTATGGCTACACCTTC
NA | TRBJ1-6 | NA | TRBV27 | CASSLSVSYNSPLHF | TGTGCCAGCAGTTTGTCGGTTTCCTATAATTCACCCCTCCACTTT
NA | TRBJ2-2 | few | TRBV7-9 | CASSGGLGHTNTGELFF | TGTGCCAGCAGCGGAGGATTAGGACACACGAACACCGGGGAGCTGTTTTTT
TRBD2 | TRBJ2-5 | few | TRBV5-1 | CASSTNLAGKETQYF | TGCGCCAGCAGCACAAATTTAGCGGGAAAGGAGACCCAGTACTTC
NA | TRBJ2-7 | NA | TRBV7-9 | CASSHYLYEQYF | TGTGCCAGCAGCCACTACCTCTACGAGCAGTACTTC
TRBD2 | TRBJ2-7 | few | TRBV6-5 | CASSYSKSSGMYEQYF | TGTGCCAGCAGTTACTCGAAATCTAGCGGGATGTACGAGCAGTACTTC
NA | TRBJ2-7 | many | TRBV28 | CASSQRTYEQYF | TGTGCCAGCAGTCAAAGAACCTACGAGCAGTACTTC
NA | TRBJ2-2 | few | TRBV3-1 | CASSQRSLSELFF | TGTGCCAGCAGCCAACGCTCCCTTTCGGAGCTGTTTTTT
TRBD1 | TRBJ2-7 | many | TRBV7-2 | CASSFQGAAGSEQYF | TGTGCCAGCAGCTTCCAGGGGGCCGCGGGGAGCGAGCAGTACTTC
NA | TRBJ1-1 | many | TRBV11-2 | CASSYTGFEAFF | TGTGCCAGCAGCTATACGGGCTTTGAAGCTTTCTTT
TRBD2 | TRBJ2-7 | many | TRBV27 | CASSSTPGGYEQYF | TGTGCCAGCAGTTCAACTCCGGGGGGCTACGAGCAGTACTTC
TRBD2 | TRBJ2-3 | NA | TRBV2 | CASSDGGGPGDTQYF | TGTGCCAGCAGTGACGGGGGAGGGCCCGGAGATACGCAGTATTTT
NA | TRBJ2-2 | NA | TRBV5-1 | CASSLVVILGADTGELFF | TGCGCCAGCAGCTTGGTCGTGATTCTGGGGGCGGACACCGGGGAGCTGTTTTTT
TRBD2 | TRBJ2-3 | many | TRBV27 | CASSPGLATDTQYF | TGTGCCAGCAGTCCCGGACTAGCCACAGATACGCAGTATTTT
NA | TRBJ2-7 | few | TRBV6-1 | CASSEAPGPYEQYF | TGTGCCAGCAGTGAAGCTCCGGGCCCTTACGAGCAGTACTTC
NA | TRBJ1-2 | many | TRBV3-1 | CASSQDRTYGYTF | TGTGCCAGCAGCCAAGACCGCACCTATGGCTACACCTTC
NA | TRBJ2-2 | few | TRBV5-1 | CASSLGRANTGELFF | TGCGCCAGCAGCTTGGGGAGAGCGAACACCGGGGAGCTGTTTTTT
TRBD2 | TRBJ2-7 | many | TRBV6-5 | CASSYSAGGPPYEQYF | TGTGCCAGCAGTTACTCTGCGGGAGGACCCCCCTACGAGCAGTACTTC
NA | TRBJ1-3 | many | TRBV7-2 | CASSLDQSGNTIYF | TGTGCCAGCAGCTTAGACCAGTCTGGAAACACCATATATTTT
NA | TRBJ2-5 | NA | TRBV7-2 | CAGSSDLASGTQYF | TGTGCCGGCAGCTCCGACCTAGCGTCGGGGACCCAGTACTTC
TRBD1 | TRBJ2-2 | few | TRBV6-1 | CATRTTTGAIGELFF | TGTGCCACCCGAACCACGACAGGGGCCATTGGGGAGCTGTTTTTT
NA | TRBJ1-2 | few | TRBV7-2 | CASSLAQAVSGYTF | TGTGCCAGCAGCTTGGCCCAGGCCGTTAGTGGCTACACCTTC
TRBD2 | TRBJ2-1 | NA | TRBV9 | CASSVEGLAGYEQFF | TGTGCCAGCAGCGTAGAAGGACTAGCGGGATATGAGCAGTTCTTC
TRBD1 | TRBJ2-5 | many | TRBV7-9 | CASSRQLDRGVETQYF | TGTGCCAGCAGCCGCCAACTGGACAGGGGAGTGGAGACCCAGTACTTC
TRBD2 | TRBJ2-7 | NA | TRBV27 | CASRLAGVHYEQYF | TGTGCCAGCAGGCTAGCGGGAGTGCATTACGAGCAGTACTTC
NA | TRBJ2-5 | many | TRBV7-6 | CASSTNSGEETQYF | TGTGCCAGCAGCACGAATTCCGGGGAAGAGACCCAGTACTTC
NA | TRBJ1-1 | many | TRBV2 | CASMQDMNTEAFF | TGTGCCAGCATGCAAGACATGAACACTGAAGCTTTCTTT
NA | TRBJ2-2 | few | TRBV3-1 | CASSQGGLRTGGLFF | TGTGCCAGCAGCCAAGGTGGCCTGAGGACCGGGGGGCTGTTTTTT
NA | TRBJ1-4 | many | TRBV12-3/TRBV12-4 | CASSPPGGEKLFF | TGTGCCAGCAGCCCTCCGGGAGGCGAAAAACTGTTTTTT
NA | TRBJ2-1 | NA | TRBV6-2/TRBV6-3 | CASTKRTSSYNEQFF | TGTGCCAGCACCAAAAGGACTTCCTCCTACAATGAGCAGTTCTTC
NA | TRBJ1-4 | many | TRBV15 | CATSAENNEKLFF | TGTGCCACCAGCGCGGAAAATAATGAAAAACTGTTTTTT
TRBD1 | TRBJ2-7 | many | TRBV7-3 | CASSLQGQGYEQYF | TGTGCCAGCAGCTTACAGGGACAGGGTTACGAGCAGTACTTC
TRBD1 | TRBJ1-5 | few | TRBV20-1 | CSARGPGQGDQPQHF | TGCAGTGCTAGAGGTCCGGGACAGGGCGATCAGCCCCAGCATTTT
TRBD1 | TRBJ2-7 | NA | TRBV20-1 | CSATQTGDYEQYF | TGCAGTGCTACACAAACAGGGGACTACGAGCAGTACTTC
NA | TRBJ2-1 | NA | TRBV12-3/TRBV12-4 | CASSPALGSSYNEQFF | TGTGCCAGCAGTCCCGCCCTAGGTAGTTCCTACAATGAGCAGTTCTTC
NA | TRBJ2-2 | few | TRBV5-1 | CASSNGGTRANTGELFF | TGCGCCAGCAGTAACGGCGGGACCAGGGCCAACACCGGGGAGCTGTTTTTT
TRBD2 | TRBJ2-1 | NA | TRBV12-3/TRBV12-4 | CASSRTSGRMNEQFF | TGTGCCAGCAGTAGGACTAGCGGGAGGATGAATGAGCAGTTCTTC
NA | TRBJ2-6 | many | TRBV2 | CASSDDRGWTGANVLTF | TGTGCCAGCAGTGATGATCGGGGTTGGACTGGGGCCAACGTCCTGACTTTC
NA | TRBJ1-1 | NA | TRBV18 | CASSPRTDEAFF | TGTGCCAGCTCACCACGGACAGATGAAGCTTTCTTT
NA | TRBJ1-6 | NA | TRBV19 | CASSAGSGINSPLHF | TGTGCCAGTAGTGCGGGGTCGGGGATAAATTCACCCCTCCACTTT
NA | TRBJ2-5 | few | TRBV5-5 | CASSLGVIYQETQYF | TGTGCCAGCAGCTTGGGTGTCATCTACCAAGAGACCCAGTACTTC
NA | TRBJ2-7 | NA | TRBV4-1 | CASSPTPGSSYEQYF | TGCGCCAGCAGCCCCACACCCGGGAGCTCCTACGAGCAGTACTTC
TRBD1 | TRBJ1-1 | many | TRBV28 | CASSLGQVLNTEAFF | TGTGCCAGCAGTCTTGGACAGGTCCTGAACACTGAAGCTTTCTTT